These 27 T cell receptor beta chains were all obtained from the same sample, sequenced in a study of blood T cells in healthy people across ages. Primed by a sample-barcoded 5' primer and a J-beta primer mix, a second PCR proceeded for 7 to 11 cycles. TCRdb re-derived calls from the 5' RACE reads in MiXCR, one entry per CDR3 protein. The table records hundreds of thousands of distinct CDR3 sequences, 45% to 70% of them present only once. What was sequenced was blood. The receptor source for this set is a middle-aged man in good health.

There are many counts of this clonotype. This chain uses TRBV11-2 with TRBJ2-3, with TRBD2 matching over 8 bases. CDR3 size: 16 residues. V lost 7 bases, J lost 4 bases, and 13 bases stayed unmatched. Germline V gene sequence: CDR1 SGHAT, CDR2 FQNNGV. The CDR3 protein is CASTNRGGGRSDTQYF. The CDR3 DNA reads TGTGCCAGCACCAACCGGGGGGGCGGGAGATCAGATACGCAGTATTTT. Full variable domain (remainder filled in from reference TRBV11-2 and TRBJ2-3): EAGVAQSPRYKIIEKRQSVAFWCNPISGHATLYWYQQILGQGPKLLIQFQNNGVVDDSQLPKDRFSAERLKGVDSTLKIQPAKLEDSAVYLCASTNRGGGRSDTQYFGPGTRLTVL.

V and J are TRBV11-2 and TRBJ1-2, with D perhaps TRBD1 (5 bases). CDR1 is SGHAT and CDR2 is FQNNGV in the germline V gene. The CDR3 spans 17 residues. Trimming cost V 3 bases and J 3 bases, with 20 bases left between them. The CDR3, as DNA: TGTGCCAGCAGCTTTTTACACAAGGGGAAAGGAGACTATGGCTACACCTTC. It specifies CASSFLHKGKGDYGYTF.

This clonotype came up a few times. The CDR3 here is CASSLEWTYNEQFF. DNA for the CDR3: TGCGCCAGCAGCTTGGAATGGACCTACAATGAGCAGTTCTTC. The chain uses TRBV5-1 and TRBJ2-1; D not resolved. CDR1 and CDR2 (germline): SGHRS, YFSETQ. The CDR3 contains 14 residues. V was cut by 0 bases and J by 2 bases, with 6 bases left in between.

A few counts support this clonotype. The gene calls are TRBV7-8 and TRBJ2-7; 7 bases match TRBD2. The J call may be in error: the DNA end matches TRBJ2-5 better. Germline V lookup: CDR1 SGHVS, CDR2 FQNEAQ. This CDR3 region has 16 residues. The CDR3 is CASSPTGGFNSWTQYF. The CDR3 DNA reads TGTGCCAGCAGCCCGACGGGGGGATTTAACAGTTGGACCCAGTACTTC.

The chain employs TRBV7-2 and TRBJ2-5; 10 bases line up with TRBD2. Unmatched junction bases numbered 15, after V lost 3 bases and J lost 11 bases. The germline V gene encodes CDR1 SGHTA and CDR2 FQGNSA. The CDR3 runs 16 residues. The CDR3 loop reads CASSFNLAGVRNEQYF. The CDR3 nucleotides are TGTGCCAGCAGCTTCAATCTAGCGGGAGTTCGCAATGAGCAGTACTTC.

This chain links TRBV7-3 with TRBJ2-1; 8 bases fit TRBD2. Looked up from germline, CDR1 is SGHTA and CDR2 is FQGTGA. V shed 5 bases and J 6 bases; nucleotides not matched to a gene: 9. The CDR3 sequence is 15 residues long. The CDR3 region is CASSPSGSPSNEQFF. For the CDR3, the DNA is TGTGCCAGCAGCCCAAGCGGGAGCCCCTCCAATGAGCAGTTCTTC. Filled out from reference TRBV7-3 and TRBJ2-1, the complete variable domain reads GAGVSQTPSNKVTEKGKYVELRCDPISGHTALYWYRQSLGQGPEFLIYFQGTGAADDSGLPNDRFFAVRPEGSVSTLKIQRTERGDSAVYLCASSPSGSPSNEQFFGPGTRLTVL.

CDR3 in DNA: TGCGCCAGCAGCCCGGAAACAGGGTACATTCAGTACTTC. Translation gives CASSPETGYIQYF. The rearrangement uses TRBV5-1 and TRBJ2-4, with a tentative D call TRBD1 (6 bases). With 4 bases removed from V and 8 bases from J, the gap between germline ends came to 13 bases. Germline CDR1 reads SGHRS; CDR2 reads YFSETQ. The CDR3 is 13 residues long. Based on the CDR3 plus reference TRBV5-1 and TRBJ2-4, the full variable domain is KAGVTQTPRYLIKTRGQQVTLSCSPISGHRSVSWYQQTPGQGLQFLFEYFSETQRNKGNFPGRFSGRQFSNSRSEMNVSTLELGDSALYLCASSPETGYIQYFGAGTRLSVL.

This clonotype was counted between two and nine times. CDR3: CSVGGGDTGIYNTEAFF. The CDR3 coding sequence is TGCAGCGTTGGGGGAGGGGACACGGGGATATACAATACTGAAGCTTTCTTT. The chain recombines TRBV29-1 with TRBJ1-1, with D possibly TRBD1 on 6 matching bases. V dropped 4 bases and J dropped 5 bases, with 26 bases sitting between them. Germline CDR1 is SQVTM and CDR2 is ANQGSEA. The CDR3 is 17 residues long.

This rearrangement joins TRBV29-1 to TRBJ2-7; D unresolved. The germline V gene encodes CDR1 SQVTM and CDR2 ANQGSEA. The CDR3 has 16 residues. Trimming pared 1 base from V and 1 base from J, leaving 17 bases between. For the CDR3, the DNA is TGCAGCGTTGAAGGGTTAAAGAACCGCGGATCCTACGAGCAGTACTTC. It is translated as CSVEGLKNRGSYEQYF.

Concerning this clonotype: A read error may produce the germline difference seen at one junction end. The gene calls are TRBV6-6 and TRBJ2-4; 7 positions agree with TRBD2. CDR1 and CDR2 (germline): MNHNY, SVGAGI (reference sequence). This CDR3 has 14 residues. The CDR3 DNA reads TGTGCCAGCAGGATATCTAGCGGCGGGAACAGTCAGTACTTC. It translates to CASRISSGGNSQYF.

V gene TRBV5-1 combines with J gene TRBJ2-7, with a possible D match to TRBD1 (5 bases). V was cut by 0 bases and J by 4 bases, with 11 bases left in between. CDR1 SGHRS and CDR2 YFSETQ come from the germline V gene. The length of the CDR3 is 14 residues. This CDR3 is CASSLARGRYEQYF. DNA for the CDR3: TGCGCCAGCAGCTTGGCAAGGGGTCGGTACGAGCAGTACTTC.

The CDR3 bases are TGTGCCAGCAGTCTAACGACAGGGCCGCCCCAGCATTTT. This codes for CASSLTTGPPQHF. The chain links TRBV6-5 to TRBJ1-5, with 7 bases aligning to TRBD1. After removal of 5 bases from V and 9 bases from J, the junction contained 7 bases not matched to a gene. Looked up from germline, CDR1 is MNHEY and CDR2 is SVGAGI. CDR3 length: 13 residues.

This clonotype was counted a few times. The rearrangement links TRBV4-2 to TRBJ2-1, with D tentatively TRBD2 (6 bases). V was cut by 0 bases and J by 4 bases, with 10 bases left in between. The germline gives CDR1 LGHNA, CDR2 YNFKEQ. This CDR3 spans 15 amino acids. For the CDR3, the DNA is TGTGCCAGCAGCCAAGATGAGGACTATTACAATGAGCAGTTCTTC. It specifies CASSQDEDYYNEQFF.

As DNA, the CDR3 is TGTGCCAGCAGCCATCGACAGGGTGGAGTTGAAAAACTGTTTTTT. It specifies CASSHRQGGVEKLFF. The gene calls are TRBV3-1 and TRBJ1-4; 7 bases agree with TRBD1. The CDR3 spans 15 residues. J gave up 7 bases and V 3 bases, and 8 bases lay outside the gene matches. Germline V gives CDR1 LGHDT, CDR2 YNNKEL (reference sequence).

This sequence joins TRBV5-6 and TRBJ2-7; D is perhaps TRBD2 (5 bases). Germline V gene data show CDR1 as SGHDT and CDR2 as YYEEEE. CDR3 size: 15 residues. Trimming shortened V by 4 bases and J by 0 bases, and 14 bases separated the two germline ends. For the CDR3, the DNA is TGTGCCAGCAGCGAAAGCGGACGGAGCTCCTACGAGCAGTACTTC. Translation: CASSESGRSSYEQYF. The full variable domain, rest sourced from reference TRBV5-6 and TRBJ2-7, is DAGVTQSPTHLIKTRGQQVTLRCSPKSGHDTVSWYQQALGQGPQFIFQYYEEEERQRGNFPDRFSGHQFPNYSSELNVNALLLGDSALYLCASSESGRSSYEQYFGPGTRLTVT.

This clonotype has only a few counts. The chain couples TRBV5-1 to TRBJ2-4; 8 bases are a match to TRBD1. Near its end, the DNA agrees better with TRBJ2-7, so the J call may be wrong. The CDR3 is made up of 15 amino acids. Germline CDR1 and CDR2: SGHRS and YFSETQ. DNA of the CDR3: TGCGCCAGCAGCCTTACTTCCGGGACAGGTAACGAGCAGTACTTC. This codes for CASSLTSGTGNEQYF.

This chain connects TRBV3-1 to TRBJ2-1; a weak D match, TRBD1 (5 bases). This CDR3 has 15 residues. The V gene lost 1 base and the J gene lost 9 bases, with 16 bases spanning the gap. Germline loops: CDR1 LGHDT, CDR2 YNNKEL (reference sequence). The CDR3 sequence is CASSQGGRAGREQFF. The CDR3 coding sequence is TGTGCCAGCAGCCAAGGCGGCAGGGCAGGGCGTGAGCAGTTCTTC.

The chain is built from TRBV12-5 and TRBJ2-4; D tentatively fits TRBD1 or TRBD2 (7 bases each). The end of the DNA is better explained by TRBJ2-7, so the J call may be wrong. CDR1 is LGHNT and CDR2 is FRNRAP in the germline V gene. The CDR3 has 15 residues. CDR3 loop: CASALLTGREDEQYF. Here the CDR3 DNA reads TGTGCTAGTGCCCTACTGACAGGGAGGGAGGACGAGCAGTACTTC.

This chain links TRBV29-1 with TRBJ2-7, with unresolved D. The CDR3 is 12 residues long. CDR1 is SQVTM, CDR2 ANQGSEA, per germline. V lost 0 bases to trimming and J lost 4 bases, with 7 bases between them. The CDR3 DNA reads as TGCAGCGTTGAAGATAGAAGTTACGAGCAGTACTTC. Amino acid sequence: CSVEDRSYEQYF.

This chain joins TRBV9 and TRBJ1-6; D may be TRBD1 (6 bases). Trimming shortened V by 4 bases and J by 12 bases, and 11 bases separated the two germline ends. The CDR3 covers 12 residues. Germline-derived CDR1 and CDR2 are SGDLS and YYNGEE. In DNA form, the CDR3 reads TGTGCCAGCAGCTCCCCAGGGGTACCCCTCCACTTT. This translates into CASSSPGVPLHF.

This clonotype turned up a few times. The chain has TRBV10-3 and TRBJ2-6; 11 nucleotides match TRBD1. Germline CDR1 is ENHRY and CDR2 is SYGVKD. The V and J ends lost 4 bases and 1 base, in that order; junction bases with no gene match: 6. The CDR3 covers 18 residues. CDR3 in amino acids: CAISGWTGGASGANVLTF. DNA for the CDR3: TGTGCCATCAGTGGCTGGACAGGGGGCGCGTCTGGGGCCAACGTCCTGACTTTC.

The chain links TRBV20-1 to TRBJ2-1, with a possible D match to TRBD2 (6 bases). Trimming cost V 0 bases and J 7 bases, with 16 bases left between them. Germline CDR1 and CDR2: DFQATT and SNEGSKA (reference sequence). The CDR3 is 15 residues long. CDR3 in DNA: TGCAGTGCTAGAGATCCCCGGGAGTTGAGGAATGAGCAGTTCTTC. The encoded protein is CSARDPRELRNEQFF.

The chain has TRBV20-1 and TRBJ2-7; TRBD2 is a possible D gene (6 bases). The V end was cut by 0 bases, the J end by 9 bases, with 15 bases between. The V gene's germline CDR1 is DFQATT and CDR2 SNEGSKA (reference sequence). The CDR3 is 13 residues long. The CDR3 region is CSARDGDSGGQYF. The CDR3 coding sequence is TGCAGTGCTAGAGATGGTGATAGCGGCGGGCAGTACTTC.

This clonotype appeared a single time. The V call is TRBV6-2 or TRBV6-3, the J call TRBJ1-5; D might be TRBD1 (5 bases). Germline CDR1 and CDR2: MNHEY and SVGEGT. This CDR3 contains 15 residues. V was cut by 8 bases and J by 7 bases, with 21 bases left in between. CDR3 residues: CASSPFGGGGQPQHF. CDR3 coding DNA: TGTGCCAGCTCTCCCTTCGGGGGTGGGGGACAGCCCCAGCATTTT.

The chain links TRBV10-3 to TRBJ2-6, with 10 bases fitting TRBD1. Germline V gene data show CDR1 as ENHRY and CDR2 as SYGVKD. The CDR3 has 19 amino acids. J lost 0 bases, V lost 4 bases, and 9 bases had no gene match. CDR3 region: CAISGRTGGAISGANVLTF. The CDR3 DNA is TGTGCCATCAGTGGGCGGACAGGGGGTGCAATCTCTGGGGCCAACGTCCTGACTTTC.

The chain is built from TRBV9 and TRBJ2-7, with TRBD1 matching over 11 bases. The better agreement between TRBJ2-5 and the DNA end casts doubt on the J call. Germline loops: CDR1 SGDLS, CDR2 YYNGEE. The CDR3 runs to 15 residues. The CDR3 reads CASSSAGTGGKTQYF. Written as DNA, the CDR3 is TGTGCCAGCAGCTCAGCAGGGACAGGGGGAAAGACCCAGTACTTC.

CDR3 in amino acids: CASSQPGGGPPGDNEQYF. The CDR3 nucleotides are TGTGCCAGCAGCCAGCCCGGGGGAGGACCCCCTGGGGACAATGAGCAGTACTTC. V gene TRBV7-8 combines with J gene TRBJ2-1, with D tentatively TRBD1 or TRBD2 (6 bases each). The end of the DNA aligns better with TRBJ2-7, so the J call may be wrong. Germline V gives CDR1 SGHVS, CDR2 FQNEAQ. This CDR3 is built from 18 residues.